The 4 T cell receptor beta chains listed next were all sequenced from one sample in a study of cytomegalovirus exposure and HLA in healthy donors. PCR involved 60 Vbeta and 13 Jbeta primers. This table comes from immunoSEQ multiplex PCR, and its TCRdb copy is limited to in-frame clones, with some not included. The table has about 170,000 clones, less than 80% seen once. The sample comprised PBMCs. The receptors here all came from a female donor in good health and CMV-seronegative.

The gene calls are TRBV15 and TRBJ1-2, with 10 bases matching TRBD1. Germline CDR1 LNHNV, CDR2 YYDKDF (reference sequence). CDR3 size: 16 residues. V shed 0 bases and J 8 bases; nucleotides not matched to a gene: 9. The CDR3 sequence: CATSRDLGQGMRGYTF. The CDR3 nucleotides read TGTGCCACCAGCAGAGATTTGGGACAGGGGATGAGGGGCTACACCTTC.

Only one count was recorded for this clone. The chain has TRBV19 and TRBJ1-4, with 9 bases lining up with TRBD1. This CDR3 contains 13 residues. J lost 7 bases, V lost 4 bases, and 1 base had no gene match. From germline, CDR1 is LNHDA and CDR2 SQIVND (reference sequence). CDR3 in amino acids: CASSRQGVEKLFF. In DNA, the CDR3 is TGTGCCAGTAGTAGACAGGGGGTTGAAAAACTGTTTTTT.

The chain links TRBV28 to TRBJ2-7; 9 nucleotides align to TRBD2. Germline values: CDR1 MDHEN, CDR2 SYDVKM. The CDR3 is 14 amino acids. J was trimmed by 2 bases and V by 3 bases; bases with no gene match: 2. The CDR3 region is CASSLGGRAYEQYF. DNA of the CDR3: TGTGCCAGCAGTTTGGGCGGGAGGGCCTACGAGCAGTACTTC.

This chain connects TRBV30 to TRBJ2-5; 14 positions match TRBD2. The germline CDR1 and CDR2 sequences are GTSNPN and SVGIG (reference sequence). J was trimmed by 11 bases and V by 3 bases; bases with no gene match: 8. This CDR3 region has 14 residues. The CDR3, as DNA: TGTGCCTGGAGGGCCGGGACTAGCGGGAGCCGGCAGTACTTC. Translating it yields CAWRAGTSGSRQYF.